The next 15 T cell receptor beta chains were all read from a single sample in a study of early T cells in non-severe SARS-CoV-2 infection. TCRdb called the 5' RACE reads again in MiXCR, with one record for every CDR3 protein. The sample has about 80,000 distinct CDR3 sequences, 11% to 15% seen once; the top ten hold 10% to 11%. Sequenced input: whole blood. The receptors come from an adult who was a healthcare worker with PCR-confirmed SARS-CoV-2 infection or an uninfected control (not recorded which).

V and J are TRBV6-5 and TRBJ2-2; no definite D call. This CDR3 has 14 residues. The V gene's germline CDR1 is MNHEY and CDR2 SVGAGI. V was trimmed by 6 bases and J by 4 bases, leaving 12 bases between them. CDR3 DNA sequence: TGTGCCAGCAGCCCCTTCGCAACCACCGGGGAGCTGTTTTTT. Its translation is CASSPFATTGELFF.

This clonotype was found many times. The rearrangement links TRBV2 to TRBJ1-3; D is perhaps TRBD1 (5 bases). Germline loops: CDR1 SNHLY, CDR2 FYNNEI. This CDR3 contains 13 residues. V lost 4 bases and J lost 2, with 6 bases in between. In DNA form, the CDR3 reads TGTGCCAGCAGTGTGACAGCTGGAAACACCATATATTTT. Encoded protein: CASSVTAGNTIYF.

There are a few counts of this clonotype. The chain is built from TRBV6-2 or TRBV6-3 and TRBJ2-5; D not resolved. The ends were cut back, 2 bases at V and 7 bases at J, with 17 bases in the middle. CDR3 length equals 15 residues. Germline CDR1 reads MNHEY; CDR2 reads SVGEGT. The CDR3, as DNA: TGTGCCAGCAGTTACGGAAAACAACAGCCAGGGACCCAGTACTTC. As protein: CASSYGKQQPGTQYF.

This chain uses TRBV5-1 with TRBJ2-3; 10 bases agree with TRBD2. The V and J ends lost 4 bases and 4 bases, in that order; junction bases with no gene match: 9. The CDR3 covers 16 residues. The germline CDR1 and CDR2 sequences are SGHRS and YFSETQ. In DNA, the CDR3 is TGCGCCAGCAGCACCGGGACTAGCGCGGGGCCAGATACGCAGTATTTT. It specifies CASSTGTSAGPDTQYF.

V and J are TRBV20-1 and TRBJ1-5; D may be TRBD1 (6 bases). The V end lost 1 base, the J end lost 3 bases, and 19 bases lay between the germline ends. The germline V gene has CDR1 DFQATT and CDR2 SNEGSKA (reference sequence). The CDR3 sequence is 17 residues long. The DNA for the CDR3 is TGCAGTGCTAGAGGCTCCTACCCCGGACAGACCAATCAGCCCCAGCATTTT. Its protein product is CSARGSYPGQTNQPQHF.

A few counts support this clonotype. The rearrangement uses TRBV12-3 or TRBV12-4 and TRBJ2-7, with TRBD2 identical over 8 bases. The CDR3 extends over 14 amino acids. The J segment lost 4 bases and the V segment lost 6 bases, leaving 8 bases of the junction unmatched. CDR3 sequence reads: CASRASGGTYEQYF. Written as DNA, the CDR3 is TGTGCCAGCAGGGCTTCGGGGGGGACGTACGAGCAGTACTTC.

This rearrangement joins TRBV6-2 or TRBV6-3 to TRBJ2-3, with a tentative D call TRBD1 (5 bases). CDR1 and CDR2 (germline): MNHEY, SVGEGT. Trimming removed 5 bases from V and 5 bases from J, with 17 bases in between. The CDR3 sequence is 15 residues long. The CDR3 spells CASSKQGVPGDTQYF. CDR3 nucleotide sequence: TGTGCCAGCAGTAAACAAGGGGTACCGGGAGATACGCAGTATTTT.

This clonotype was detected a few times. The chain combines TRBV5-4 with TRBJ1-2; TRBD1 matches 7 bases. The V gene's germline CDR1 is SGHNT and CDR2 YYREEE (reference sequence). V was clipped by 4 bases and J by 2 bases; unmatched bases: 11. The CDR3 loop spans 16 amino acids. CDR3 DNA: TGTGCCAGCAGCGGTAGTTGGGACAGCTTAAACTATGGCTACACCTTC. The encoded protein is CASSGSWDSLNYGYTF.

Comment on this clonotype: One end of the junction varies from germline; a read error may be responsible. The genes are TRBV29-1 and TRBJ2-5; 9 nucleotides line up with TRBD2. Germline CDR1 SQVTM, CDR2 ANQGSEA. The CDR3 totals 13 residues. CDR3 sequence (DNA): TGCAGCGTTGAAGGGACTAGCGCCCTGGCTTATGACTTC. The encoded protein is CSVEGTSALAYDF.

The V call is TRBV9, the J call TRBJ2-1; D is ambiguous. Trimming took off 0 bases at V and 0 bases at J, with 7 bases between the two ends. Germline CDR1 is SGDLS and CDR2 is YYNGEE. The CDR3 extends over 15 amino acids. CDR3 protein: CASSVDVASYNEQFF. DNA for the CDR3: TGTGCCAGCAGCGTAGACGTTGCCTCCTACAATGAGCAGTTCTTC.

This clonotype has only a few counts. The V and J genes are TRBV29-1 and TRBJ1-1; tentatively, D is TRBD1 (6 bases). Trimming pared 5 bases from V and 7 bases from J, leaving 8 bases between. The CDR3 sequence is 10 residues long. Germline V CDR1 and CDR2: SQVTM, ANQGSEA. CDR3 nucleotide sequence: TGCAGCGTTCAGACAGGTGAAGCTTTCTTT. Translating gives CSVQTGEAFF.

This chain joins TRBV6-5 and TRBJ1-1; D ambiguous. Between the trimmed V and J ends, which lost 1 base and 5 bases, there was a span of 5 bases. CDR3 length equals 12 residues. CDR1 and CDR2 (germline): MNHEY, SVGAGI. The CDR3 loop is CASSYLGTEAFF. CDR3 DNA sequence: TGTGCCAGCAGTTACTTAGGGACTGAAGCTTTCTTT.

The chain joins TRBV19 to TRBJ2-4; D tentatively fits TRBD1 or TRBD2 (5 bases each). This CDR3 has 16 amino acids. Germline CDR1 LNHDA, CDR2 SQIVND (reference sequence). Between the trimmed V and J ends, which lost 4 bases and 0 bases, there was a span of 13 bases. Written as DNA, the CDR3 is TGTGCCAGTAGTACCGGTCCTGGGGGAGCCAAAAACATTCAGTACTTC. Residues: CASSTGPGGAKNIQYF.

The gene calls are TRBV6-5 and TRBJ1-6; TRBD1 aligns across 7 bases. The CDR3 extends over 19 amino acids. V was clipped by 6 bases and J by 2 bases; unmatched bases: 16. CDR1 and CDR2 (germline): MNHEY, SVGAGI. The CDR3 DNA reads as TGTGCCAGCAGCAACAGGGGTCCAGGGGCCCTTCCCTATAATTCACCCCTCCACTTT. Translation: CASSNRGPGALPYNSPLHF.

There are a few counts of this clonotype. This chain links TRBV20-1 with TRBJ1-1, with 8 bases identical to TRBD1. With 3 bases clipped from V and 5 bases from J, the junction kept 8 bases outside the gene matches. CDR1 DFQATT and CDR2 SNEGSKA come from the germline V gene (reference sequence). The CDR3 spans 14 residues. The CDR3 coding sequence is TGCAGTGCTAGGAAGACAGGGGATAGGACTGAAGCTTTCTTT. Its protein product is CSARKTGDRTEAFF.